A selection of T cell receptor beta chains follows, all from one sample in a study of CD8+ T cells in alopecia areata. Profiled with immunoSEQ multiplex PCR; TCRdb holds only in-frame clones, not every one. This table holds under 150,000 clones, 60% to 65% found once. Specimen: CD4+ T cells sorted from blood, collected at week 4, from a patient treated with tofacitinib. All receptors come from a human donor with alopecia areata. The CDR3 runs from the conserved cysteine through the conserved F or W. The D gene is left open where the match is weak. A clone size is listed for some rows: how often the clone was seen (once, few, many), or a class if it is expanded.

TRBV29-1	TRBD1	TRBJ1-1	NA	TGCAGCGTTGTCGGACAGGGCACTGAAGCTTTCTTT	CSVVGQGTEAFF
TRBV7-3	NA	TRBJ2-1	NA	TGTGCCAGCAGTTCCGGGACAAACAATGAGCAGTTCTTC	CASSSGTNNEQFF
TRBV4-2	NA	TRBJ2-7	NA	TGTGCCAGCAGCCAGGGCCCCGGGACTCCCTCCTACGAGCAGTACTTC	CASSQGPGTPSYEQYF
TRBV30	NA	TRBJ2-3	NA	TGTGCCTGGAGTGTAGGAGGGGCTGATAGCACAGATACGCAGTATTTT	CAWSVGGADSTDTQYF
TRBV4-3	NA	TRBJ1-1	NA	TGCGCCAGCAGCCAGGACACCGGCGGCACTGAAGCTTTCTTT	CASSQDTGGTEAFF
TRBV10-3	NA	TRBJ2-1	few	TGTGCCATCAGTGAGAGCCCGAACAATGAGCAGTTCTTC	CAISESPNNEQFF
TRBV30	NA	TRBJ1-5	NA	TGTGCCTGGAGTCCCAGGTCAGGACAGCCCCAGCATTTT	CAWSPRSGQPQHF
TRBV6-6	TRBD1	TRBJ1-5	few	TGTGCCAGCAGTTACCGACAGGGGTTGGGGCAGCCCCAGCATTTT	CASSYRQGLGQPQHF
TRBV5-1	NA	TRBJ2-1	NA	TGCGCCAGCAGCTTGACGGGAGAGCAGTTCTTC	CASSLTGEQFF
TRBV9	TRBD2	TRBJ2-1	NA	TGTGCCAGCAGCGGGGGGACTAGCTACAATGAGCAGTTCTTC	CASSGGTSYNEQFF
TRBV7-3	NA	TRBJ1-1	once	TGTGCCAGCAGCTTAACGGCAGGGGTTGAAGCTTTCTTT	CASSLTAGVEAFF
TRBV30	TRBD1	TRBJ1-2	once	TGTGCCTGGAGACAGGGGCAGGGCTATGGCTACACCTTC	CAWRQGQGYGYTF
TRBV4-1	TRBD1	TRBJ1-2	once	TGCGCCAGCAGCATAGGGACAGGGAGCGATGGCTACACCTTC	CASSIGTGSDGYTF
TRBV5-4	TRBD1	TRBJ2-3	NA	TGTGCCAGTGTCGACAGGGGTAGCACAGATACGCAGTATTTT	CASVDRGSTDTQYF
TRBV7-3	NA	TRBJ2-6	few	TGTGCCAGCAGCTTCCGGGCTGCTGGGGCCAACGTCCTGACTTTC	CASSFRAAGANVLTF
TRBV29-1	TRBD2	TRBJ2-3	few	TGCAGCGCACGGCGGGGGGGTTCTAGCACAGATACGCAGTATTTT	CSARRGGSSTDTQYF
TRBV18	NA	TRBJ1-1	NA	TGTGCCAGCTCACCACGGGCAGGGGCAAACACTGAAGCTTTCTTT	CASSPRAGANTEAFF
TRBV7-2	NA	TRBJ2-4	NA	TGTGCCAGCAGCTTAGCGGGATACAAAAACATTCAGTACTTC	CASSLAGYKNIQYF
TRBV10-3	TRBD2	TRBJ2-5	NA	TGTGCCATCAGTGCCGGCGGGGGGGCCGATGAGACCCAGTACTTC	CAISAGGGADETQYF
TRBV7-2	NA	TRBJ1-5	NA	TGTGCCAGCAGCCTAGGGCCTTATAGCAATCAGCCCCAGCATTTT	CASSLGPYSNQPQHF
TRBV9	NA	TRBJ2-3	NA	TGTGCCAGCAGCGTAGAAGGGGGGCGGGGCACAGATACGCAGTATTTT	CASSVEGGRGTDTQYF
TRBV2	TRBD1	TRBJ2-2	NA	TGTGCCAGCAGTTCCGGACAGGGGGCGGCCGGGGAGCTGTTTTTT	CASSSGQGAAGELFF
TRBV29-1	NA	TRBJ1-5	NA	TGCAGCGTTGCTGAATCCGATAGCAATCAGCCCCAGCATTTT	CSVAESDSNQPQHF
TRBV25-1	NA	TRBJ1-5	NA	TGTGCCAGCAGGGGAGACAATCAGCCCCAGCATTTT	CASRGDNQPQHF
TRBV27	NA	TRBJ2-1	once	TGTGCCAGCAGTCGCGGTGGGTCCTACAATGAGCAGTTCTTC	CASSRGGSYNEQFF